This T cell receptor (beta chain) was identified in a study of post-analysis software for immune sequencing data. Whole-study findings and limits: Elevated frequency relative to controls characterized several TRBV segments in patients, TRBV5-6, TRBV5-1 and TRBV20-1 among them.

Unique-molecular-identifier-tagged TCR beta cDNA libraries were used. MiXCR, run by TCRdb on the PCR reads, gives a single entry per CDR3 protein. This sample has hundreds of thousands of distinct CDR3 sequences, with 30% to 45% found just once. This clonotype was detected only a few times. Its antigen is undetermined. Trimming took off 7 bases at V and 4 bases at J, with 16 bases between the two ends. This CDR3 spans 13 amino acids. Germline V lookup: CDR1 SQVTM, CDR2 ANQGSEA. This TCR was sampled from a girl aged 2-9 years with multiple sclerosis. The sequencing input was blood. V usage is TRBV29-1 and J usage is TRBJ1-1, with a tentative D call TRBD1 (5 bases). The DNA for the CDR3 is TGCAGCGCCGCGGGGGGACGGAGCACTGAAGCTTTCTTT. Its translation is CSAAGGRSTEAFF.